The 16 T cell receptor beta chains in this list originate from one sample, sequenced in a study of response to subunit inactivated influenza vaccine (dated by TCRdb to 2016 to 2019). Library preparation employed RT-PCR. Sequencing relied on an Illumina HiSeq 2500. Clones were called with MiXCR by TCRdb after fastp trimmed the public reads at Q25, and only in-frame beta chains were retained. Rows with one shared CDR3 protein collapse into an entry with the most common genes and DNA. The sample table shows about 650,000 distinct CDR3 sequences, and about 15% are seen once. The ten largest clonotypes hold 11% of the sample. The source material was PBMCs from blood, sampled about 11 days after vaccination. The receptors stem from a man aged 50 to 60 who received an inactivated influenza vaccine. Donor details come from another sample of the same person, matched by shared clones.

This clonotype occurred a few times. V is TRBV11-2 and J is TRBJ2-7; D may be TRBD1 (6 bases). Deletions cut 5 bases from V and 4 bases from J, with 18 bases between. CDR1 SGHAT and CDR2 FQNNGV come from the germline V gene. This CDR3 comprises 15 residues. Here the CDR3 DNA reads TGTGCCAGCAGCCCTCCCGCCAGGGGCTGGTACGAGCAGTACTTC. This encodes CASSPPARGWYEQYF.

There are a few counts of this clonotype. The gene calls are TRBV29-1 and TRBJ2-5; weak D call: TRBD1 (5 bases). Germline V gene sequence: CDR1 SQVTM, CDR2 ANQGSEA. The CDR3 contains 13 residues. V shed 3 bases and J shed 2 bases, with 10 bases lying between them. CDR3 sequence reads: CSVDRQIQETQYF. In DNA form, the CDR3 reads TGCAGCGTTGATCGACAGATACAAGAGACCCAGTACTTC. The full variable domain, with the rest looked up from reference TRBV29-1 and TRBJ2-5, is SAVISQKPSRDICQRGTSLTIQCQVDSQVTMMFWYRQQPGQSLTLIATANQGSEATYESGFVIDKFPISRPNLTFSTLTVSNMSPEDSSIYLCSVDRQIQETQYFGPGTRLLVL.

J is TRBJ2-7 and V is TRBV12-3 or TRBV12-4; a weak D match, TRBD1 (5 bases). V shed 3 bases and J shed 6 bases, with 18 bases lying between them. The CDR3 contains 15 residues. The CDR3 sequence: CASSFSAQGSAEQYF. The DNA for the CDR3 is TGTGCCAGCAGTTTCTCCGCCCAGGGTTCGGCCGAGCAGTACTTC.

For this clonotype: Sequence at one end of the junction differs from germline and may be a read error. The J gene is TRBJ1-4, the V gene TRBV4-3, with 7 bases fitting TRBD1. Looked up from germline, CDR1 is LGHNA and CDR2 is YSLEER. This CDR3 has 15 amino acids. The DNA for the CDR3 is TGCGCCAGCAGCCAAGAACCAGTCGACAGGGATAAACTGCTTTTT. Amino acid sequence: CASSQEPVDRDKLLF.

This clonotype was counted between two and nine times. The chain employs TRBV7-9 and TRBJ1-2; D not certain. The CDR3 contains 13 residues. Per the germline V gene, CDR1 is SEHNR and CDR2 is FQNEAQ (reference sequence). Trimming removed 2 bases at V and 7 bases at J, with 11 bases between. The chain's CDR3 is CASSLMVDPGYTF. The CDR3 region has the DNA TGTGCCAGCAGCTTAATGGTGGATCCTGGCTACACCTTC.

This clonotype was seen only a few times. The chain recombines TRBV4-1 with TRBJ1-5; no clear D gene. The germline CDR1 and CDR2 sequences are MGHRA and YSYEKL. The CDR3 extends over 17 amino acids. V lost 0 bases, J lost 3 bases, and 15 bases lay in between. The CDR3 nucleotides read TGCGCCAGCAGCCAAGAGGGTTTTCGCTCTAACAATCAGCCCCAGCATTTT. Its protein is CASSQEGFRSNNQPQHF.

This clonotype was found a few times. The rearrangement joins TRBV7-9 to TRBJ2-7; D is tentatively TRBD1 or TRBD2 (5 bases each). From germline, CDR1 is SEHNR and CDR2 FQNEAQ (reference sequence). The CDR3 is 14 amino acids. Trimming stripped 5 bases from V and 3 bases from J, with 14 bases between. The CDR3 DNA sequence: TGTGCCAGCAGCCCCATGGGACGGCTCTACGAGCAGTACTTC. Protein sequence: CASSPMGRLYEQYF.

The J gene is TRBJ2-4, the V gene TRBV5-6, with D hard to call. Germline CDR1 SGHDT, CDR2 YYEEEE. The V end was cut by 0 bases, the J end by 7 bases, with 8 bases between. This CDR3 has 13 amino acids. The CDR3 protein is CASSLGVWNIQYF. As DNA, the CDR3 is TGTGCCAGCAGCTTGGGGGTTTGGAACATTCAGTACTTC.

The J gene is TRBJ1-2, the V gene TRBV20-1; possible D gene TRBD1, 5 bases. V was pared by 1 base and J by 2 bases, with 11 bases between. The CDR3 totals 14 residues. Germline lookup yields CDR1 DFQATT and CDR2 SNEGSKA (reference sequence). The CDR3 reads CSARGGGDNYGYTF. In DNA form, the CDR3 reads TGCAGTGCTAGAGGGGGAGGGGACAACTATGGCTACACCTTC.

V and J are TRBV5-5 and TRBJ2-2; D uncertain. CDR1 and CDR2 from the germline V gene are SGHKS and YYEKEE (reference sequence). The CDR3 is made up of 16 amino acids. V lost 6 bases and J 4 bases, leaving 19 bases between the germline ends. The CDR3, as DNA: TGTGCCAGCACCTTAGGGTGCCAGAGAGGCACCGGGGAGCTGTTTTTT. Translation: CASTLGCQRGTGELFF.

The chain employs TRBV4-1 and TRBJ2-7, with 14 bases that match TRBD2. The CDR3 length is 17 residues. Per germline, CDR1 MGHRA and CDR2 YSYEKL. After removal of 4 bases from V and 1 base from J, the junction contained 6 bases not matched to a gene. The CDR3 DNA sequence: TGCGCCAGCAGCCCGGGACTAGCGGGAGTTTCGTCCTACGAGCAGTACTTC. Its protein is CASSPGLAGVSSYEQYF.

The chain employs TRBV12-3 or TRBV12-4 and TRBJ2-5; D may correspond to TRBD1 or TRBD2 (5 bases each). CDR3 length equals 14 residues. Trimming pared 5 bases from V and 7 bases from J, leaving 17 bases between. CDR3 amino acids: CASSPPRDAGTQYF. The CDR3 region has the DNA TGTGCCAGCAGTCCCCCAAGGGACGCGGGGACCCAGTACTTC.

In its sample, this clonotype was seen a few times. The chain joins TRBV12-3 or TRBV12-4 to TRBJ2-7; the match to TRBD2 covers 9 bases. The CDR3 sequence is 17 residues long. The V and J ends lost 0 bases and 8 bases, in that order; junction bases with no gene match: 14. CDR3: CASSLARRGAGTSKQYF. CDR3 in DNA: TGTGCCAGCAGTTTAGCGCGGAGAGGTGCCGGGACTAGCAAGCAGTACTTC.

The chain uses TRBV4-3 and TRBJ1-5; the D gene is possibly TRBD1 (5 bases). The CDR3 spans 15 residues. Germline V gives CDR1 LGHNA, CDR2 YSLEER. The V and J ends lost 1 base and 3 bases respectively, with 10 bases between them. Written as DNA, the CDR3 is TGCGCCAGCAGCCAAGTATGGGGGAACAATCAGCCCCAGCATTTT. It specifies CASSQVWGNNQPQHF.

The chain combines TRBV25-1 with TRBJ1-1, with 7 bases matching TRBD1. Per the germline V gene, CDR1 is MGHDK and CDR2 is SYGVNS. V dropped 8 bases and J dropped 1; count of bases not matched to a gene: 4. The CDR3 loop spans 13 amino acids. In DNA form, the CDR3 reads TGTGCCAGCCGACAGGGTGGGAACACTGAAGCTTTCTTT. It codes for CASRQGGNTEAFF.

This clonotype has ten or more counts. V gene TRBV12-3 or TRBV12-4 combines with J gene TRBJ2-1; TRBD2 agrees at 10 bases. CDR3 length: 15 residues. V was clipped by 5 bases and J by 6 bases; unmatched bases: 7. CDR3: CASSTLAGVPNEQFF. The CDR3 DNA sequence: TGTGCCAGCAGTACCCTAGCGGGGGTCCCCAATGAGCAGTTCTTC.